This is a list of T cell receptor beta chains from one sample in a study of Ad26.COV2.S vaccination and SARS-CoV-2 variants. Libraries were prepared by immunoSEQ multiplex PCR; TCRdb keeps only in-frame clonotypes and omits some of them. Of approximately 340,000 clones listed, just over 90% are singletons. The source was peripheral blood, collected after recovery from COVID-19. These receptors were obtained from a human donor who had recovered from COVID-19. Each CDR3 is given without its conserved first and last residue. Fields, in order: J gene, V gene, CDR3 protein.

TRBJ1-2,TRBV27,ATKDIAPAAYGYT
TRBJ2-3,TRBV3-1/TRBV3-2,ASSQAGQAIDTQY
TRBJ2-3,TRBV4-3,ASSQEDPLVSGTYSTDTQY
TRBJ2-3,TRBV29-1,SVNGQEVGTDTQY
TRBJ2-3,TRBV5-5,ASSWSDTQY
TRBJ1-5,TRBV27,ASSLDNNSNQPQH
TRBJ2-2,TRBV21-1,ASSPPSRGTGELF
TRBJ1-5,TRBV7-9,ASSSTDSNQPQH
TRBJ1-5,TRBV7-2,ASSLVQGPNQPQH
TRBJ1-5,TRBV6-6,ASSWTGEVNQPQH
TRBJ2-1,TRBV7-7,ASSRTSGGSHNEQF
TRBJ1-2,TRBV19,ASSIGATNYGYT
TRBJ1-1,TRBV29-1,SVDTEAF
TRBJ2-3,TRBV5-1,ASSWDFSSTDTQY
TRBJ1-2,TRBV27,ASSPGRINYGYT
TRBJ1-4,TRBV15,ATSSRRAGSQNEKLF
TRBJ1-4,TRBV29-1,SVPGQGITATNEKLF
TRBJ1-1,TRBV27,ASSRTLRFTEAF
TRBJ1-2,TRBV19,ASSVGPGGYT
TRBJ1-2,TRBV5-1,ASKREGPSGYT
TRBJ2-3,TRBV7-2,ASSLEQWSGTRTDTQY
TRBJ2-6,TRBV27,ASSLRTPSPGANVLT
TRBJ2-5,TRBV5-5,ASSIEGAERETQY
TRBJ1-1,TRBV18,ASSPVAVNTEAF
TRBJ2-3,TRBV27,ARQRQGVSTDTQY
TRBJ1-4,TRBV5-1,ASSFGQGAEKLF
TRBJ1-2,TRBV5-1,ASSLTGIGYT
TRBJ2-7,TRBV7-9,ASSARSGTGVAYEQY
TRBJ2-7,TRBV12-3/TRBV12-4,AISSDRSNEQY
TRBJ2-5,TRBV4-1,ASSQGDSQETQY
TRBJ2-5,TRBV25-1,ASSTLAGGETQY
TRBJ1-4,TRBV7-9,ASSKRTATNEKLF
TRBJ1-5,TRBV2,ASTRVANQPQH
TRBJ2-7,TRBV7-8,ASSLVRVEQY
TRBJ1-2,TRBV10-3,AISSGTGGYQNYGYT
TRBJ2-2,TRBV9,ASSVASGTVGTGELF
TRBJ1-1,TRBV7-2,ASSQDPPWSTEAF
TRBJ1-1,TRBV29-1,SVDGQGAPEAF
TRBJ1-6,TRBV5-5,ASSSEGIDSPLH
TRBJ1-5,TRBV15,ATSVGNQPQH
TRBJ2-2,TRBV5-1,ASSTNTGELF
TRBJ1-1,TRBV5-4,ASSAPTGNTEAF
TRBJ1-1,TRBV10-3,AIGGGGTEAF
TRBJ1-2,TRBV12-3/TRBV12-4,ASSFQGISGYT
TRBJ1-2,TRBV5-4,ASSLAPGFGAFYGYT
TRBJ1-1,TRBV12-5,ASGRPTGFGTEAF
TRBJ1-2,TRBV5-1,ASRLQTTNYGYT
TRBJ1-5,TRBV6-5,ASSYYRNQPQH
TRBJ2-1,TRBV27,ASGIEQF
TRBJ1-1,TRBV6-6,ASSYSGLDPNTEAF
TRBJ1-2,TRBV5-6,ASSDKYYGYT
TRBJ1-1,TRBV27,ASRQGQSKAF
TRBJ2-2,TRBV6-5,ASTRNVGTGELF
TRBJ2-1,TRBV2,ASSVVGRGVLNEQF
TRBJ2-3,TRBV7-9,ASSSGLAGTDTQY